This T cell receptor beta chain was documented in a study of post-analysis software for immune sequencing data. Turning to this clonotype: Its cognate antigen is unknown.

Study-level results: The normalized Chao1 diversity of multiple sclerosis patients was significantly lower than that of controls.

TCR beta cDNA libraries included unique molecular identifiers. TCRdb used MiXCR to reprocess the PCR reads, holding one entry per CDR3 protein. The sample records 150,000 to 200,000 distinct CDR3 sequences, under 40% being singletons. This CDR3 has 15 residues. The V segment lost 5 bases and the J segment 11 bases; nucleotides outside the gene matches: 15. Germline-derived CDR1 and CDR2 are SGHAT and FQNNGV. J is TRBJ2-5 and V is TRBV11-2, with 9 bases fitting TRBD2. The starting material was blood, obtained after autologous hematopoietic stem cell transplantation. The receptor comes from a girl aged 5-17 years with multiple sclerosis. The CDR3 DNA is TGTGCCAGCAGCCCCGGGGTAGCGGGAGTGGATGAGCAGTACTTC. As protein: CASSPGVAGVDEQYF.